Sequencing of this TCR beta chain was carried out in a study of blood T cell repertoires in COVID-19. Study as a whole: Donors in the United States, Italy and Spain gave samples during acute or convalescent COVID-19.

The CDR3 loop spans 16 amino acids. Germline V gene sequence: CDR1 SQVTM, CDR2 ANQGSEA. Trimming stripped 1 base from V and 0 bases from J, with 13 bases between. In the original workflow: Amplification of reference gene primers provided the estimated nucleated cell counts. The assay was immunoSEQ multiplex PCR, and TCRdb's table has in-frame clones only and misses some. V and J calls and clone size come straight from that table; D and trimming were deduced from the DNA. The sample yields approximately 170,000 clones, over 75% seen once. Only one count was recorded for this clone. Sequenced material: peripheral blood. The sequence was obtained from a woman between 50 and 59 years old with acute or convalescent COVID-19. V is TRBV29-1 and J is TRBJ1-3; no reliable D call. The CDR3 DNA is TGCAGCGTTGAAGTGGTGACGCGGAGCTCTGGAAACACCATATATTTT. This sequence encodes CSVEVVTRSSGNTIYF.